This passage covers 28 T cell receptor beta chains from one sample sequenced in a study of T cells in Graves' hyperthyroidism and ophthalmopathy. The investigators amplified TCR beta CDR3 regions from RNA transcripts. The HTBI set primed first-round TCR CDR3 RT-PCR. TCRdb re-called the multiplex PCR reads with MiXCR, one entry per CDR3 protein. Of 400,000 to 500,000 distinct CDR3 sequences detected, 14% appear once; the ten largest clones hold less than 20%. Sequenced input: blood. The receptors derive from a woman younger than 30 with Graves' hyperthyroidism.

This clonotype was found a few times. CDR3 sequence: CASSGRGAKNIQYF. Written as DNA, the CDR3 is TGTGCCAGCAGTGGGAGGGGGGCCAAAAACATTCAGTACTTC. J is TRBJ2-4 and V is TRBV6-1; perhaps D is TRBD1 or TRBD2 (6 bases each). The CDR3 consists of 14 residues. V was trimmed by 4 bases and J by 1 base, leaving 8 bases between them. CDR1 MNHNS and CDR2 SASEGT come from the germline V gene.

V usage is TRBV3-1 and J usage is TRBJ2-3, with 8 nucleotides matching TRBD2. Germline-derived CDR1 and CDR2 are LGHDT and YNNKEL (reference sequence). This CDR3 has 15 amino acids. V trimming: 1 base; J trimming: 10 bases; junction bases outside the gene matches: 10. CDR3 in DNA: TGTGCCAGCAGCCAAGCGGGAGGGCCTCTTTATCCGCAGTATTTT. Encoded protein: CASSQAGGPLYPQYF.

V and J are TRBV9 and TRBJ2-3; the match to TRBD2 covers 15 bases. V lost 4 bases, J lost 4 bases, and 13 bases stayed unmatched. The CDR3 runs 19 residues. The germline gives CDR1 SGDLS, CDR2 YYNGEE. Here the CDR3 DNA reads TGTGCCAGCAGCCCCCGGACTAGCGGGAGGGCCGGATCGGCAGATACGCAGTATTTT. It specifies CASSPRTSGRAGSADTQYF.

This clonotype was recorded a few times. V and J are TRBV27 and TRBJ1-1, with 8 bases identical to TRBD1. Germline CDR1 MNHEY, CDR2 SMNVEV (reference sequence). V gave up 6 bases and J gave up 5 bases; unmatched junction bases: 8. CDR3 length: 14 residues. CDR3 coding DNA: TGTGCCAGCAGCACACAGGGGGTCAGAACTGAAGCTTTCTTT. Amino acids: CASSTQGVRTEAFF.

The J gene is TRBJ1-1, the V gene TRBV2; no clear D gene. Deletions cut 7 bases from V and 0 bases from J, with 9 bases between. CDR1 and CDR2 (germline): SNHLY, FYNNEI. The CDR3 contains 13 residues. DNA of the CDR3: TGTGCCAGCAAAAGGGAGATGAACACTGAAGCTTTCTTT. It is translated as CASKREMNTEAFF.

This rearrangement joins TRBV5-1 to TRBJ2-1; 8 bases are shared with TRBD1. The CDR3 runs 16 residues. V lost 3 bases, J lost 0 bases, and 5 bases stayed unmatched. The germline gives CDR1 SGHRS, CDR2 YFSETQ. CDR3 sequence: CASSSGQVNSYNEQFF. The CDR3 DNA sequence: TGCGCCAGCAGCTCGGGACAGGTCAACTCCTACAATGAGCAGTTCTTC.

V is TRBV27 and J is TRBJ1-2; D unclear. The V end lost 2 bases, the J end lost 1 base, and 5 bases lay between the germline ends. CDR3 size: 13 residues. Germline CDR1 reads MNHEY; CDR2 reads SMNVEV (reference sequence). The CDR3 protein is CASSLTLNYGYTF. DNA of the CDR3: TGTGCCAGCAGTTTAACCCTTAACTATGGCTACACCTTC.

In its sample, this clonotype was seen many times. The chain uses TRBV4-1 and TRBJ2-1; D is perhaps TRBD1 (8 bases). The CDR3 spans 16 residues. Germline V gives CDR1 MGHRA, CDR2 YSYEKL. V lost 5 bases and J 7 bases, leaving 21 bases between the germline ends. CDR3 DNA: TGCGCCAGCAGCTTCGGGAGGACAGGGAAACAGAATGAGCAGTTCTTC. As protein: CASSFGRTGKQNEQFF.

CDR3: CSARGETSGRYSYEQYF. DNA for the CDR3: TGCAGTGCTAGAGGGGAGACTAGCGGGAGGTACTCCTACGAGCAGTACTTC. The chain uses TRBV20-1 and TRBJ2-7; 13 bases map to TRBD2. The CDR3 runs 17 residues. Losses at the gene ends were 1 base for V and 0 bases for J; bases not matched to a gene: 6. Germline V gene lookup returns CDR1 DFQATT and CDR2 SNEGSKA (reference sequence).

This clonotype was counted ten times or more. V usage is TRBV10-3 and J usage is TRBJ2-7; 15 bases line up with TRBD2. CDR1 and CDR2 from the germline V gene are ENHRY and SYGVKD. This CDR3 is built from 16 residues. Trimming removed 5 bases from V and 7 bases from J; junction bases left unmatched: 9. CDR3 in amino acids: CAISSTGTSGRYEQYV. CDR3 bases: TGTGCCATCAGTTCTACCGGGACTAGCGGGAGGTATGAGCAGTACGTC.

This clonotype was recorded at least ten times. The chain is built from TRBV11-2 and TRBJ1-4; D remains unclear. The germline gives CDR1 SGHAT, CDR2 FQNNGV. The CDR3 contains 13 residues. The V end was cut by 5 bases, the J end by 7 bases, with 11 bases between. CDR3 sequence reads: CASSGYVREKLFF. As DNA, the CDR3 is TGTGCCAGCAGCGGATACGTGCGTGAAAAACTGTTTTTT. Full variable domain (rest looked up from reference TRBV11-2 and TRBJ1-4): EAGVAQSPRYKIIEKRQSVAFWCNPISGHATLYWYQQILGQGPKLLIQFQNNGVVDDSQLPKDRFSAERLKGVDSTLKIQPAKLEDSAVYLCASSGYVREKLFFGSGTQLSVL.

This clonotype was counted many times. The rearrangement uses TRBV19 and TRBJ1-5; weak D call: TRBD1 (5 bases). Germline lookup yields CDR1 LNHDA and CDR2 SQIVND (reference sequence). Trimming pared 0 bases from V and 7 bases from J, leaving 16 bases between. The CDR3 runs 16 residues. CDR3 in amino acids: CASSIDLGGRGQPQHF. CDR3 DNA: TGTGCCAGTAGTATAGATTTGGGGGGAAGAGGGCAGCCCCAGCATTTT. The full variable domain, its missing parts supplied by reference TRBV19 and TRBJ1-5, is DGGITQSPKYLFRKEGQNVTLSCEQNLNHDAMYWYRQDPGQGLRLIYYSQIVNDFQKGDIAEGYSVSREKKESFPLTVTSAQKNPTAFYLCASSIDLGGRGQPQHFGDGTRLSIL.

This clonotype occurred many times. In DNA form, the CDR3 reads TGTGCTAGTGGTTCCAGACAGGGGAAAGAATCACCCCTCCACTTT. This gives the protein CASGSRQGKESPLHF. The rearrangement links TRBV12-5 to TRBJ1-6, with 8 bases that match TRBD1. J lost 10 bases, V lost 4 bases, and 9 bases had no gene match. CDR1 is LGHNT and CDR2 is FRNRAP in the germline V gene. The CDR3 extends over 15 amino acids.

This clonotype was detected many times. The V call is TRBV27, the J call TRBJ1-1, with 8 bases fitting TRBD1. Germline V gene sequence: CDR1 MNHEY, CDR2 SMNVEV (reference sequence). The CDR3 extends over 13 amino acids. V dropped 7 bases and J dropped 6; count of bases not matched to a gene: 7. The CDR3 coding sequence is TGTGCCAGCAAACAGCAGGGGGCCTCTGAAGCTTTCTTT. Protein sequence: CASKQQGASEAFF.

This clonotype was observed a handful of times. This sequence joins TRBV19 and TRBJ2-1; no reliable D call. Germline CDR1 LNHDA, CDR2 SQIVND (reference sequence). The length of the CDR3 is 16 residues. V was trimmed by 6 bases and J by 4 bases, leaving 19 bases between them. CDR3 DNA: TGTGCCAGTAGCTCTCTGTGGGAAGCCCGATACAATGAGCAGTTCTTC. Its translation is CASSSLWEARYNEQFF. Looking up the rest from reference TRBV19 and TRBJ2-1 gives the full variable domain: DGGITQSPKYLFRKEGQNVTLSCEQNLNHDAMYWYRQDPGQGLRLIYYSQIVNDFQKGDIAEGYSVSREKKESFPLTVTSAQKNPTAFYLCASSSLWEARYNEQFFGPGTRLTVL.

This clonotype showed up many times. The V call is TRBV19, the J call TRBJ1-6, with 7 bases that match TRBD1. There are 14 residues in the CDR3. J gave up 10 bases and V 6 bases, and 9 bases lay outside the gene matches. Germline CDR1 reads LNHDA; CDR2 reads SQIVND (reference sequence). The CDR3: CASRRQGVGSPLHF. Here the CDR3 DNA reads TGTGCCAGTAGGAGACAGGGTGTCGGCTCACCCCTCCACTTT.

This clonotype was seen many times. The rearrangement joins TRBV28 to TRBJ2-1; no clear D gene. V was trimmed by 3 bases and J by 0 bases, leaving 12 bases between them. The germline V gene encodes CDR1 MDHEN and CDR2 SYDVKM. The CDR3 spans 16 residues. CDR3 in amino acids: CASSFQDGSSYNEQFF. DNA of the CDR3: TGTGCCAGCAGTTTCCAGGACGGGTCCTCCTACAATGAGCAGTTCTTC.

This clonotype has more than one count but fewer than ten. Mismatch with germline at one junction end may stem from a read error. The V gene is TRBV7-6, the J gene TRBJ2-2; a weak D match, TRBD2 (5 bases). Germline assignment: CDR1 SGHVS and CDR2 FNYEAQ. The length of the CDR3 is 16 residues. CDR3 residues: CASSLGPSANTGELSF. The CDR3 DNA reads TGTGCCAGCAGCTTAGGCCCCTCTGCGAACACCGGGGAGCTGTCTTTT.

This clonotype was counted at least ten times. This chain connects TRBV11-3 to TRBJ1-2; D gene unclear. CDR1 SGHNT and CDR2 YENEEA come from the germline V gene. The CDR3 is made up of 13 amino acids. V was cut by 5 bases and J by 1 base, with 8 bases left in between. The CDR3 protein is CASSKDFNYGYTF. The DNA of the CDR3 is TGTGCCAGCAGCAAGGACTTTAACTATGGCTACACCTTC.

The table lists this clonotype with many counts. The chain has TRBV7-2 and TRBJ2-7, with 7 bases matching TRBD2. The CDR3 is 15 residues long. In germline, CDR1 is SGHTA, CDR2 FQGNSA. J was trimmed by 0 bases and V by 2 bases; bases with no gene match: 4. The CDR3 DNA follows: TGTGCCAGCAGCTTAACGGCTAGCGGCTCCTACGAGCAGTACTTC. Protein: CASSLTASGSYEQYF.

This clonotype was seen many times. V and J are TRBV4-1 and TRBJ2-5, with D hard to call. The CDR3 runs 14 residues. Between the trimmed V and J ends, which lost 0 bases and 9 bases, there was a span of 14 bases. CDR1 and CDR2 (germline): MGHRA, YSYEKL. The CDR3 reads CASSQERTTRAQYF. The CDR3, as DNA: TGCGCCAGCAGCCAAGAGAGAACCACCCGAGCCCAGTACTTC.

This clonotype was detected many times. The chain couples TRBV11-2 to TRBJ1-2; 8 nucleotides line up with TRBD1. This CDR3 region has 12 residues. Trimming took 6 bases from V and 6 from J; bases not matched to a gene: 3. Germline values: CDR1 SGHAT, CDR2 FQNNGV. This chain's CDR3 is CASRGQGDGYTF. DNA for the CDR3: TGTGCCAGCAGAGGACAGGGCGATGGCTACACCTTC. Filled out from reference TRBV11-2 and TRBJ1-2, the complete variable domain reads EAGVAQSPRYKIIEKRQSVAFWCNPISGHATLYWYQQILGQGPKLLIQFQNNGVVDDSQLPKDRFSAERLKGVDSTLKIQPAKLEDSAVYLCASRGQGDGYTFGSGTRLTVV.

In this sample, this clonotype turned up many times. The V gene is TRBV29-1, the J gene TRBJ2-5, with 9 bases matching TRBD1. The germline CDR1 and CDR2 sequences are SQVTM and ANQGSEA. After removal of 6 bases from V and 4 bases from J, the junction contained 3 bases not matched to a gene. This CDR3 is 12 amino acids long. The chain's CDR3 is CSVRTGAETQYF. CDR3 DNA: TGCAGCGTCAGGACAGGGGCAGAGACCCAGTACTTC.

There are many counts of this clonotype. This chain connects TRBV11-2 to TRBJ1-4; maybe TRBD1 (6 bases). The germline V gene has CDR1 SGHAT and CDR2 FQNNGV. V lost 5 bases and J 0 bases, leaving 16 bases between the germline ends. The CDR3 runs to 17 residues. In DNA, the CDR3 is TGTGCCAGCAGCCCCCAGGGGAGGTCGGCAACTAATGAAAAACTGTTTTTT. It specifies CASSPQGRSATNEKLFF.

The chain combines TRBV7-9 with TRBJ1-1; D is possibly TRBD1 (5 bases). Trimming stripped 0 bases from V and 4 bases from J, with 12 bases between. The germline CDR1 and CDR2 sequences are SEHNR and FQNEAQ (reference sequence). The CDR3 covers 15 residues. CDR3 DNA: TGTGCCAGCAGCTTAGCTGTCAGGGTAGGCACTGAAGCTTTCTTT. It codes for CASSLAVRVGTEAFF.

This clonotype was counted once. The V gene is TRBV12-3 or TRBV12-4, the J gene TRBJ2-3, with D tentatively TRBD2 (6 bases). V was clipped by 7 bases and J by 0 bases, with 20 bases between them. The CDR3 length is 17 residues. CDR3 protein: CASTPRYGEESTDTQYF. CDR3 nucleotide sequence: TGTGCCAGCACCCCGCGGTACGGGGAGGAAAGCACAGATACGCAGTATTTT.

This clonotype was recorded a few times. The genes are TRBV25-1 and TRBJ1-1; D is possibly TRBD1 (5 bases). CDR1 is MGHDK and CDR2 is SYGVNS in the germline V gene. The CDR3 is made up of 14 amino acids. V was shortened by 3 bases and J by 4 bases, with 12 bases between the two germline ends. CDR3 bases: TGTGCCAGCAGTGACGACAGCTGTTGCACTGAAGCTTTCTTT. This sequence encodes CASSDDSCCTEAFF.

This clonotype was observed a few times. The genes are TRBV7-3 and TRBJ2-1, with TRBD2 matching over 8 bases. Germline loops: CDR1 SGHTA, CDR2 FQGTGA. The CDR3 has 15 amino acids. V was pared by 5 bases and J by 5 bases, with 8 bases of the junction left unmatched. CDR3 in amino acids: CASSPETSANNEQFF. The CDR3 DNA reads TGTGCCAGCAGCCCCGAGACTAGCGCTAACAATGAGCAGTTCTTC.